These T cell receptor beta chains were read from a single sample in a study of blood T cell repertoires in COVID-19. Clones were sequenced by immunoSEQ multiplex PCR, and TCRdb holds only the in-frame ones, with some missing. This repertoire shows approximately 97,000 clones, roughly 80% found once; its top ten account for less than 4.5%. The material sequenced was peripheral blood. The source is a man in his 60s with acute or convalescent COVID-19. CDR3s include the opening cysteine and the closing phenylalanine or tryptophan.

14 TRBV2 CASKFETGNQPQHF
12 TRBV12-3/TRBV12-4 CASSSDSDTQYF
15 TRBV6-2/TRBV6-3 CASSYLAGGTDTQYF
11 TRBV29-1 CSVAPGHNMNF
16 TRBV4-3 CASSQGMGQGADTQYF
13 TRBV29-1 CSVEPGGEDTQYF
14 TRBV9 CASSVVTGTTEAFF
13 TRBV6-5 CASKSQGTGELFF
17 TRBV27 CASSLSPGTGRNYEQYF
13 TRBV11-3 CASSLEAGDEQFF
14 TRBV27 CASSRGGGAYEQYF
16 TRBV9 CVSSVGVERRTGELFF
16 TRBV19 CASSPIGGRAINEQFF
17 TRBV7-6 CASSFPEPGTGRNEQFF
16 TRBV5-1 CASSYGAGGPYNEQFF
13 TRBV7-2 CASSLGRPNEQFF
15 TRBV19 CASRTTSGAYNEQFF
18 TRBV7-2 CASSGTRRTGWSHYEQYF
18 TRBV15 CATSRDTPGDWGNQPQHF
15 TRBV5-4 CASSPGDRGTETQYF
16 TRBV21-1 CASSPLTGDYHQPQHF
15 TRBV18 CASSPPASSFYGYTF
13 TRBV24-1 CATSDPLQGRAFF
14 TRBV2 CASSWAGSTYEQYF
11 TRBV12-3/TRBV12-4 CASSPLVQQFF